Many counts were recorded for the clone carrying this T cell receptor beta chain. The antigen is not known. TCRdb recomputed calls from the RT-PCR reads with MiXCR, one row per CDR3 protein. This sample carries 450,000 to 600,000 distinct CDR3 sequences, 16% of them seen once, and the ten largest clones take about 3%. This sample is drawn from a study of response to subunit inactivated influenza vaccine. General study findings and limits: Each seasonal flu vaccination may recruit only limited new T cells, authors suggested.

The germline gives CDR1 SGHRS, CDR2 YFSETQ. V lost 7 bases and J 6 bases, leaving 15 bases between the germline ends. The CDR3 consists of 13 residues. The receptor was isolated from a man aged 45 to 75 who received an inactivated influenza vaccine. The rearrangement joins TRBV5-1 to TRBJ2-3; perhaps TRBD2 as D (5 bases). The input for sequencing was CD4+ T cells sorted from PBMCs, taken roughly 24 months after vaccination. The DNA of the CDR3 is TGCGCCAGCCGGCTCGGGATAGGGGATACGCAGTATTTT. It encodes CASRLGIGDTQYF.